This TCR beta chain appears in the sequencing data of a study of T cell responses to AZD1222 COVID-19 vaccine. This table comes from immunoSEQ multiplex PCR, and its TCRdb copy is limited to in-frame clones, with some not included. This table has around 190,000 clones, around 88% appearing once. General study results and limits: Among spike-specific TCRs, nearly half reportedly target unmutated variant regions.

With regard to this clone: The antigen is not known.

The CDR3 has 13 residues. The germline gives CDR1 MGHDK, CDR2 SYGVNS. V was cut by 5 bases and J by 3 bases, with 11 bases left in between. The chain couples TRBV25-1 to TRBJ2-7; D is perhaps TRBD1 or TRBD2 (5 bases each). The sequenced sample was peripheral blood, obtained on day 0 of AZD1222 vaccination. The receptor's source is an adult in good health. The CDR3 nucleotides are TGTGCCAGCAGTTCCGGGACCCACTACGAGCAGTACTTC. Amino acids: CASSSGTHYEQYF.